The entry below describes one TCR beta chain. Per the germline V gene, CDR1 is LNHDA and CDR2 is SQIVND (reference sequence). CDR3 length equals 14 residues. With 2 bases clipped from V and 5 bases from J, the junction kept 5 bases outside the gene matches. These data belong to a study of shared clonotypes between healthy human individuals. The protocol was immunoSEQ multiplex PCR, while the TCRdb copy is restricted to in-frame clones and leaves out a portion. The sample records 1 million to 1.2 million clones, 70% to 80% being singletons. The chain combines TRBV19 with TRBJ1-1, with 7 bases matching TRBD1. The material sequenced was memory CD4+ T cells from PBMCs. Stated subset: CD45RA-negative fraction. The sequence came from a man aged 18-30 years in good health. Some clones in this sample may be carry-over from other donors' samples. The CDR3 coding sequence is TGTGCCAGTAGTATAATTGAGGGGGCAACTGAAGCTTTCTTT. Its protein product is CASSIIEGATEAFF. The full variable domain, completed using reference TRBV19 and TRBJ1-1, is DGGITQSPKYLFRKEGQNVTLSCEQNLNHDAMYWYRQDPGQGLRLIYYSQIVNDFQKGDIAEGYSVSREKKESFPLTVTSAQKNPTAFYLCASSIIEGATEAFFGQGTRLTVV.